Below are 11 T cell receptor beta chains sequenced from a single sample in a study of T cells in Graves' hyperthyroidism and ophthalmopathy. The source material, RNA transcripts, was used to amplify TCR beta CDR3 regions. The primer set for the first-round RT-PCR of the TCR CDR3 was HTBI. One entry per CDR3 protein, called by TCRdb with MiXCR from the multiplex PCR reads. Of some 570,000 distinct CDR3 sequences in the sample, roughly 17% were seen once. The source material was blood. These TCRs come from a woman under 30 with Graves' ophthalmopathy.

The J gene is TRBJ2-7, the V gene TRBV20-1; unclear D gene. Trimming cost V 7 bases and J 4 bases, with 8 bases left between them. Germline V gene lookup returns CDR1 DFQATT and CDR2 SNEGSKA (reference sequence). CDR3 length: 10 residues. The CDR3 sequence is CSGRIYEQYF. CDR3 in DNA: TGCAGTGGTCGAATTTACGAGCAGTACTTC.

This clonotype was recorded at least ten times. This chain uses TRBV4-2 with TRBJ2-7, with a weak D call TRBD1 (7 bases). In germline, CDR1 is LGHNA, CDR2 YNFKEQ. The CDR3 is 16 amino acids. Deletions cut 0 bases from V and 0 bases from J, with 12 bases between. For the CDR3, the DNA is TGTGCCAGCAGCCAAGAGGAGGGGGCCTCCTCCTACGAGCAGTACTTC. Its translation is CASSQEEGASSYEQYF.

This clonotype has ten or more counts. The genes are TRBV3-1 and TRBJ1-2; a possible D gene is TRBD1 (6 bases). The CDR3 spans 14 residues. From germline, CDR1 is LGHDT and CDR2 YNNKEL (reference sequence). Trimming stripped 0 bases from V and 6 bases from J, with 11 bases between. CDR3 in DNA: TGTGCCAGCAGCCAAGATGAAGGGGGGCATGGCTACACCTTC. It encodes CASSQDEGGHGYTF.

The V gene is TRBV25-1, the J gene TRBJ2-7; D unclear. Trimming removed 2 bases from V and 6 bases from J, with 11 bases in between. This CDR3 region has 13 residues. CDR1 MGHDK and CDR2 SYGVNS come from the germline V gene. Here the CDR3 reads CASSEKNWGEQYF. The CDR3 DNA reads TGTGCCAGCAGTGAAAAGAACTGGGGCGAGCAGTACTTC.

There are a few counts of this clonotype. The CDR3 protein is CSATGTGGPEQYF. As DNA, the CDR3 is TGCAGTGCTACCGGAACAGGGGGTCCCGAGCAGTACTTC. The chain joins TRBV20-1 to TRBJ2-7; 8 bases align to TRBD1. The CDR3 sequence is 13 residues long. V was pared by 4 bases and J by 6 bases, with 8 bases of the junction left unmatched. Per germline, CDR1 DFQATT and CDR2 SNEGSKA (reference sequence).

This clonotype was seen repeatedly, ten times or more. V and J are TRBV7-9 and TRBJ1-5; D call uncertain. V was trimmed by 1 base and J by 9 bases, leaving 7 bases between them. This CDR3 spans 12 amino acids. The germline V gene encodes CDR1 SEHNR and CDR2 FQNEAQ (reference sequence). In nucleotides, the CDR3 is TGTGCCAGCAGCTTAGAGGGCATGCCCCAGCATTTT. Protein sequence: CASSLEGMPQHF. Supplemented by reference TRBV7-9 and TRBJ1-5, the full variable domain reads DTGVSQNPRHKITKRGQNVTFRCDPISEHNRLYWYRQTLGQGPEFLTYFQNEAQLEKSRLLSDRFSAERPKGSFSTLEIQRTEQGDSAMYLCASSLEGMPQHFGDGTRLSIL.

This clonotype was detected ten times or more. The chain links TRBV28 to TRBJ2-7, with 9 bases that match TRBD1. After removal of 3 bases from V and 5 bases from J, the junction contained 11 bases not matched to a gene. This CDR3 is 16 amino acids long. Germline CDR1 and CDR2: MDHEN and SYDVKM. The CDR3 loop is CASSFGPAGTGHEQYF. Here the CDR3 DNA reads TGTGCCAGCAGTTTTGGCCCCGCCGGGACAGGGCACGAGCAGTACTTC.

This clonotype came up many times. V and J are TRBV6-1 and TRBJ2-7, with a weak D call TRBD2 (5 bases). Germline loops: CDR1 MNHNS, CDR2 SASEGT. This CDR3 has 16 residues. Trimming took off 8 bases at V and 2 bases at J, with 22 bases between the two ends. The CDR3 nucleotides read TGTGCCAGCGAGTTCTACGCCGCGAACGGGGCCTACGAGCAGTACTTC. This gives the protein CASEFYAANGAYEQYF.

This clonotype has a count of ten or more. A clone one base away is much larger, so this may be a read error. The DNA of the CDR3 is TGTGCCAGCAGCCCGGGACAGTGGTCCTACGAGCAGTACTTC. Its translation is CASSPGQWSYEQYF. V gene TRBV27 combines with J gene TRBJ2-7, with 7 positions matching TRBD1. The germline gives CDR1 MNHEY, CDR2 SMNVEV (reference sequence). The length of the CDR3 is 14 residues. V shed 6 bases and J 1 base; nucleotides not matched to a gene: 6.

The rearrangement links TRBV27 to TRBJ2-7; TRBD2 aligns across 9 bases. Germline V gene sequence: CDR1 MNHEY, CDR2 SMNVEV (reference sequence). The length of the CDR3 is 15 residues. V trimming: 8 bases; J trimming: 7 bases; junction bases outside the gene matches: 15. CDR3 nucleotide sequence: TGTGCCAGCGAAAGCAATAGCGGGGGAAACAATGAGCAGTACTTC. Translated: CASESNSGGNNEQYF.

This clonotype came up a few times. The V and J genes are TRBV5-1 and TRBJ1-3, with no clear D. V was pared by 0 bases and J by 4 bases, with 23 bases between. The CDR3 length is 19 residues. The germline V gene encodes CDR1 SGHRS and CDR2 YFSETQ. The CDR3 DNA is TGCGCCAGCAGCTTGGTTTCGCACTTTTCAGACATCTCAGGAAACACCATATATTTT. As protein: CASSLVSHFSDISGNTIYF.